Presented here are 31 T cell receptor beta chains from one specimen sequenced in a study of CD8+ T cells in alopecia areata. Extracted RNA was reverse transcribed, and the resulting cDNA served as sequencing template. TCRdb's copy holds only in-frame clones and misses some; the assay was immunoSEQ multiplex PCR. The sample carries more than 200,000 clones, 67% recorded once. The material was CD4+ T cells sorted from blood, obtained at week 0. These receptors were collected from a human donor with alopecia areata.

Notes on this clone: Other DNA sequences of this sample code for an identical CDR3. The chain links TRBV7-9 to TRBJ1-1; D may be TRBD1 (5 bases). The CDR3 length is 15 residues. V shed 1 base and J shed 1 base, with 10 bases lying between them. Germline CDR1 SEHNR, CDR2 FQNEAQ (reference sequence). The CDR3 bases are TGTGCCAGCAGCTTAGGGGGCGACGGGAACACTGAAGCTTTCTTT. It specifies CASSLGGDGNTEAFF.

V gene TRBV14 combines with J gene TRBJ1-5; no firm D call. The CDR3 consists of 13 residues. CDR1 is SGHDN and CDR2 is FVKESK in the germline V gene. V was pared by 1 base and J by 4 bases, with 5 bases between. The CDR3 DNA follows: TGTGCCAGCAGCCAAGGAGTAAATCAGCCCCAGCATTTT. Encoded protein: CASSQGVNQPQHF.

The chain couples TRBV7-9 to TRBJ1-1; the D is unclear. Germline loops: CDR1 SEHNR, CDR2 FQNEAQ (reference sequence). The CDR3 spans 12 residues. With 5 bases removed from V and 5 bases from J, the gap between germline ends came to 9 bases. The chain's CDR3 is CASSKSTTEAFF. The CDR3 DNA follows: TGTGCCAGCAGCAAAAGTACGACTGAAGCTTTCTTT.

This clone was found a few times. V gene TRBV5-1 combines with J gene TRBJ2-3, with D uncertain. The CDR3 extends over 15 amino acids. The V gene's germline CDR1 is SGHRS and CDR2 YFSETQ. The V and J ends lost 1 base and 0 bases respectively, with 9 bases between them. DNA of the CDR3: TGCGCCAGCAGCTTGTCTCCTACTAGCACAGATACGCAGTATTTT. It translates to CASSLSPTSTDTQYF.

The chain employs TRBV29-1 and TRBJ2-6, with a tentative D call TRBD1 (5 bases). Germline CDR1 SQVTM, CDR2 ANQGSEA. The CDR3 has 14 amino acids. The V end lost 5 bases, the J end lost 0 bases, and 8 bases lay between the germline ends. CDR3 in DNA: TGCAGCGTTTCCGACAGCTCTGGGGCCAACGTCCTGACTTTC. It is translated as CSVSDSSGANVLTF.

There are a few counts of this clone. The V and J genes are TRBV30 and TRBJ1-1, with TRBD1 as a possible D gene (5 bases). The CDR3 runs 14 residues. The V and J ends lost 3 bases and 1 base respectively, with 12 bases between them. Germline assignment: CDR1 GTSNPN and CDR2 SVGIG (reference sequence). This chain's CDR3 is CAWRRGNWNTEAFF. CDR3 sequence (DNA): TGTGCCTGGAGGCGGGGGAATTGGAACACTGAAGCTTTCTTT.

The chain carries TRBV19 and TRBJ1-5; the match to TRBD1 covers 11 bases. The CDR3 runs to 15 residues. Germline loops: CDR1 LNHDA, CDR2 SQIVND (reference sequence). J was trimmed by 7 bases and V by 2 bases; bases with no gene match: 4. This chain's CDR3 is CASSILGTGGQPQHF. DNA for the CDR3: TGTGCCAGTAGTATATTGGGGACAGGGGGACAGCCCCAGCATTTT.

The J gene is TRBJ2-1, the V gene TRBV29-1; D may match TRBD1 or TRBD2 (5 bases each). The ends were cut back, 5 bases at V and 4 bases at J, with 21 bases in the middle. The CDR3 spans 16 residues. Germline V gene lookup returns CDR1 SQVTM and CDR2 ANQGSEA. The CDR3 protein is CSVTSGLHTSYNEQFF. CDR3 nucleotide sequence: TGCAGCGTTACGTCGGGGCTCCACACCTCTTACAATGAGCAGTTCTTC.

The chain combines TRBV7-9 with TRBJ2-3, with D perhaps TRBD1 (5 bases). The germline V gene encodes CDR1 SEHNR and CDR2 FQNEAQ (reference sequence). The length of the CDR3 is 14 residues. Trimming shortened V by 4 bases and J by 3 bases, and 11 bases separated the two germline ends. The CDR3 nucleotides are TGTGCCAGCAGCTCAAGGACAATTACAGATACGCAGTATTTT. Amino acid sequence: CASSSRTITDTQYF. Supplemented by reference TRBV7-9 and TRBJ2-3, the full variable domain reads DTGVSQNPRHKITKRGQNVTFRCDPISEHNRLYWYRQTLGQGPEFLTYFQNEAQLEKSRLLSDRFSAERPKGSFSTLEIQRTEQGDSAMYLCASSSRTITDTQYFGPGTRLTVL.

This clone occurred a few times. The rearrangement uses TRBV29-1 and TRBJ2-1; tentatively, D is TRBD1 (6 bases). The V and J ends lost 7 bases and 1 base respectively, with 14 bases between them. Per the germline V gene, CDR1 is SQVTM and CDR2 is ANQGSEA. This CDR3 region has 14 residues. CDR3: CSGRRRGSYNEQFF. Written as DNA, the CDR3 is TGCAGCGGAAGACGCAGGGGTTCCTACAATGAGCAGTTCTTC.

This clone was detected a few times. The chain employs TRBV5-4 and TRBJ2-1; D gene uncertain. There are 15 residues in the CDR3. V lost 5 bases, J lost 4 bases, and 16 bases lay in between. Germline V CDR1 and CDR2: SGHNT, YYREEE (reference sequence). The CDR3 reads CASSSPLVGYNEQFF. The DNA for the CDR3 is TGTGCCAGCAGTTCCCCCCTGGTCGGGTACAATGAGCAGTTCTTC.

The V gene is TRBV4-1, the J gene TRBJ2-1, with 12 nucleotides matching TRBD2. The CDR3 covers 16 residues. Per germline, CDR1 MGHRA and CDR2 YSYEKL. V shed 2 bases, J shed 5 bases, and the junction held 4 bases outside the gene matches. CDR3 in amino acids: CASSQRLAGANNEQFF. CDR3 nucleotide sequence: TGCGCCAGCAGCCAACGACTAGCGGGGGCGAACAATGAGCAGTTCTTC.

V gene TRBV9 combines with J gene TRBJ2-4; TRBD1 matches 10 bases. Germline V gene lookup returns CDR1 SGDLS and CDR2 YYNGEE. This CDR3 is 18 amino acids long. V was clipped by 0 bases and J by 6 bases; unmatched bases: 12. CDR3 coding DNA: TGTGCCAGCAGCGTAGACCGAGGGACAGGGGCCGCCCGAAACATTCAGTACTTC. This encodes CASSVDRGTGAARNIQYF.

The gene calls are TRBV19 and TRBJ1-5; D perhaps matches TRBD1 (6 bases). Deletions cut 7 bases from V and 4 bases from J, with 14 bases between. The CDR3 has 14 amino acids. Germline V gene sequence: CDR1 LNHDA, CDR2 SQIVND (reference sequence). CDR3 sequence: CASTTRGPNQPQHF. CDR3 in DNA: TGTGCCAGTACCACCCGGGGGCCAAATCAGCCCCAGCATTTT.

The J gene is TRBJ2-1, the V gene TRBV7-3, with D possibly TRBD1 on 7 matching bases. This CDR3 region has 13 residues. Germline V lookup: CDR1 SGHTA, CDR2 FQGTGA. V lost 4 bases, J lost 9 bases, and 13 bases lay in between. CDR3 DNA: TGTGCCAGCAGCTCATTCCAGGGGGGTGAGCAGTTCTTC. Translation gives CASSSFQGGEQFF.

The chain employs TRBV4-2 and TRBJ1-1; no clear D gene. CDR1 is LGHNA, CDR2 YNFKEQ, per germline. V lost 5 bases, J lost 5 bases, and 12 bases lay in between. CDR3 length: 13 amino acids. Here the CDR3 reads CASSSSDGTEAFF. CDR3 nucleotide sequence: TGTGCCAGCAGCTCTTCTGACGGTACTGAAGCTTTCTTT.

This clone was seen only a few times. This chain uses TRBV10-3 with TRBJ2-1, with 9 bases aligning to TRBD1. Per the germline V gene, CDR1 is ENHRY and CDR2 is SYGVKD. This CDR3 is built from 14 residues. V was pared by 10 bases and J by 8 bases, with 12 bases of the junction left unmatched. DNA of the CDR3: TGTGCCACATCGGACAGGGGAGACAGGGATGAGCAGTTCTTC. It codes for CATSDRGDRDEQFF.

This chain links TRBV30 with TRBJ2-7; the match to TRBD1 covers 10 bases. The CDR3 is 13 amino acids. Germline trimming cut 3 bases from V and 5 bases from J; bases unmatched to any gene: 4. Germline V gene lookup returns CDR1 GTSNPN and CDR2 SVGIG (reference sequence). The CDR3 bases are TGTGCCTGGAGCCGGGACAGGGGCCACGAGCAGTACTTC. Translation: CAWSRDRGHEQYF.

This chain connects TRBV4-2 to TRBJ2-6; D ambiguous. Germline V CDR1 and CDR2: LGHNA, YNFKEQ. V lost 2 bases, J lost 0 bases, and 8 bases lay in between. The CDR3 is 16 amino acids. The CDR3 here is CASSQSRLSGANVLTF. CDR3 DNA: TGTGCCAGCAGCCAATCTCGTCTCTCTGGGGCCAACGTCCTGACTTTC.

This clone was observed a handful of times. The sample carries other DNA sequences with the same CDR3. The chain links TRBV30 to TRBJ2-5; no clear D gene. Germline V gene lookup returns CDR1 GTSNPN and CDR2 SVGIG (reference sequence). V was shortened by 0 bases and J by 5 bases, with 4 bases between the two germline ends. The CDR3 runs to 11 residues. This CDR3 is CAWSVGETQYF. The CDR3 DNA reads TGTGCCTGGAGTGTCGGCGAGACCCAGTACTTC.

The rearrangement links TRBV29-1 to TRBJ2-7; 8 nucleotides line up with TRBD2. V dropped 4 bases and J dropped 5; count of bases not matched to a gene: 10. The CDR3 sequence is 14 residues long. CDR1 and CDR2 from the germline V gene are SQVTM and ANQGSEA. Here the CDR3 DNA reads TGCAGCGTTGGCACCCCGACTAGCGTCGACGAGCAGTACTTC. Translated, it gives CSVGTPTSVDEQYF.

This chain joins TRBV30 and TRBJ2-2; D is possibly TRBD1 or TRBD2 (5 bases each). The CDR3 covers 16 residues. Germline lookup yields CDR1 GTSNPN and CDR2 SVGIG (reference sequence). V gave up 3 bases and J gave up 7 bases, with 21 bases separating them. DNA for the CDR3: TGTGCCTGGAGATTTAAGTTGCAGGGTCGGGGCGGGGAGCTGTTTTTT. Its translation: CAWRFKLQGRGGELFF. Full variable domain (rest looked up from reference TRBV30 and TRBJ2-2): SQTIHQWPATLVQPVGSPLSLECTVEGTSNPNLYWYRQAAGRGLQLLFYSVGIGQISSEVPQNLSASRPQDRQFILSSKKLLLSDSGFYLCAWRFKLQGRGGELFFGEGSRLTVL.

This clone was seen a single time. V usage is TRBV30 and J usage is TRBJ1-1; possible D gene TRBD1, 6 bases. CDR1 and CDR2 from the germline V gene are GTSNPN and SVGIG (reference sequence). The CDR3 is 14 residues long. The V end was cut by 3 bases, the J end by 5 bases, with 16 bases between. The CDR3 coding sequence is TGTGCCTGGAGCGGGGGGCGGGTTTGGACTGAAGCTTTCTTT. This encodes CAWSGGRVWTEAFF.

The rearrangement links TRBV5-1 to TRBJ1-2; D not certain. This CDR3 has 14 residues. Germline loops: CDR1 SGHRS, CDR2 YFSETQ. With 0 bases removed from V and 0 bases from J, the gap between germline ends came to 6 bases. In DNA, the CDR3 is TGCGCCAGCAGCTTGGACGGATCTAACTATGGCTACACCTTC. The encoded protein is CASSLDGSNYGYTF. Combining the CDR3 with reference TRBV5-1 and TRBJ1-2 gives the whole variable domain KAGVTQTPRYLIKTRGQQVTLSCSPISGHRSVSWYQQTPGQGLQFLFEYFSETQRNKGNFPGRFSGRQFSNSRSEMNVSTLELGDSALYLCASSLDGSNYGYTFGSGTRLTVV.

V usage is TRBV29-1 and J usage is TRBJ1-4, with D unresolved. The CDR3 sequence is 14 residues long. Germline V CDR1 and CDR2: SQVTM, ANQGSEA. The germline V and J ends were trimmed by 1 base and 1 base, with 7 bases remaining between them. The chain's CDR3 is CSVEGPETNEKLFF. The CDR3 DNA is TGCAGCGTTGAAGGGCCCGAAACTAATGAAAAACTGTTTTTT.

This clone has just one count. The V call is TRBV10-3, the J call TRBJ2-7, with D possibly TRBD2 on 6 matching bases. The CDR3 loop spans 13 amino acids. V lost 8 bases and J lost 6, with 17 bases in between. Germline assignment: CDR1 ENHRY and CDR2 SYGVKD. For the CDR3, the DNA is TGTGCCATCTGGCCGGGCCGACTAGGCGAGCAGTACTTC. It specifies CAIWPGRLGEQYF.

The chain employs TRBV7-2 and TRBJ2-2, with TRBD1 as a possible D gene (6 bases). This CDR3 contains 14 residues. V was trimmed by 0 bases and J by 6 bases, leaving 8 bases between them. Per germline, CDR1 SGHTA and CDR2 FQGNSA. Here the CDR3 reads CASSLARGAGELFF. Written as DNA, the CDR3 is TGTGCCAGCAGCTTAGCCAGGGGAGCCGGGGAGCTGTTTTTT.

V usage is TRBV11-1 and J usage is TRBJ2-2; D not certain. The CDR3 consists of 14 residues. Trimming pared 5 bases from V and 2 bases from J, leaving 9 bases between. Germline-derived CDR1 and CDR2 are SGHAT and FQDESV (reference sequence). CDR3 region: CASSQRPNTGELFF. In DNA form, the CDR3 reads TGTGCCAGCAGCCAGCGACCCAACACCGGGGAGCTGTTTTTT. The full variable domain, rest sourced from reference TRBV11-1 and TRBJ2-2, is EAEVAQSPRYKITEKSQAVAFWCDPISGHATLYWYRQILGQGPELLVQFQDESVVDDSQLPKDRFSAERLKGVDSTLKIQPAELGDSAMYLCASSQRPNTGELFFGEGSRLTVL.

This chain joins TRBV6-6 and TRBJ2-5; TRBD2 is a possible D gene (7 bases). CDR1 and CDR2 (germline): MNHNY, SVGAGI (reference sequence). CDR3 length: 15 residues. V was clipped by 0 bases and J by 7 bases, with 15 bases between them. The CDR3 loop reads CASSYSWGGDGTQYF. The CDR3 DNA reads as TGTGCCAGCAGTTACTCGTGGGGGGGCGACGGGACCCAGTACTTC.

Details on this clone: Other DNA sequences in this sample translate to the same CDR3. This rearrangement joins TRBV4-2 to TRBJ1-1, with a weak D call TRBD1 (5 bases). The germline V and J ends were trimmed by 0 bases and 0 bases, with 8 bases remaining between them. Germline values: CDR1 LGHNA, CDR2 YNFKEQ. CDR3 length: 15 amino acids. The CDR3 coding sequence is TGTGCCAGCAGCCAAGAACCAGGGATGAACACTGAAGCTTTCTTT. This codes for CASSQEPGMNTEAFF.

V gene TRBV4-2 combines with J gene TRBJ2-1; TRBD1 matches at 8 bases. Per germline, CDR1 LGHNA and CDR2 YNFKEQ. V trimming: 3 bases; J trimming: 7 bases; junction bases outside the gene matches: 5. This CDR3 region has 14 residues. In DNA form, the CDR3 reads TGTGCCAGCAGCCATGGTGGACAGGGAAATGAGCAGTTCTTC. This translates into CASSHGGQGNEQFF.